The subject of this entry is one TCR beta chain. Antigen unknown. This specimen belongs to a study of shared clonotypes between healthy human individuals. Turning to the study itself: Sampling drew on donors who were a couple of women and a few men aged 18 to 49. Findings and caveats of the study: In general, naive subsets displayed greater estimated richness than memory subsets did. Blood alone was sampled, and tissue repertoires likely differ.

The length of the CDR3 is 16 residues. V gave up 0 bases and J gave up 3 bases; unmatched junction bases: 7. Germline V gene lookup returns CDR1 SGHDN and CDR2 FVKESK. CD8 memory cells included CD45RO+ cells plus CCR7-negative CD45RA+ TemRA cells. Assay: immunoSEQ multiplex PCR; the TCRdb copy retains only in-frame clones and omits some. The sample has 650,000 to 700,000 clones, about nine tenths seen once. The sample taken for sequencing was memory CD8+ T cells from PBMCs. Noted subset: CD45RO+ cells pooled with CCR7-negative TemRA cells. The clonotype originates from a man aged 18 to 29 in good health. Some clones in this sample may be carry-over from other donors' samples. The V and J genes are TRBV14 and TRBJ2-7; TRBD2 agrees at 8 bases. Here the CDR3 reads CASSQEATSVFYEQYF. The CDR3 nucleotides read TGTGCCAGCAGCCAAGAGGCGACTAGCGTTTTCTACGAGCAGTACTTC.